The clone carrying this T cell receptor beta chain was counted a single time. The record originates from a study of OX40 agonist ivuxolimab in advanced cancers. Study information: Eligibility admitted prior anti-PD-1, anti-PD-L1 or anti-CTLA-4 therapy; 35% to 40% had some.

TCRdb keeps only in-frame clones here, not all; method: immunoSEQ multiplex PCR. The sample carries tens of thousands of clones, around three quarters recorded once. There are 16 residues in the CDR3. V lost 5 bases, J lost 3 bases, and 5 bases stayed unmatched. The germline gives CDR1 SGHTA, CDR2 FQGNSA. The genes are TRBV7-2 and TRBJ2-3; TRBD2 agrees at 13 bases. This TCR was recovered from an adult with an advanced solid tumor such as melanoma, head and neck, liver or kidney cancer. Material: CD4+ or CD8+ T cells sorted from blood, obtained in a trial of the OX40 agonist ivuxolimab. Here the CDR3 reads CASSHTLAGGTDTQYF. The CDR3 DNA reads TGTGCCAGCAGCCATACACTAGCGGGAGGGACAGATACGCAGTATTTT.